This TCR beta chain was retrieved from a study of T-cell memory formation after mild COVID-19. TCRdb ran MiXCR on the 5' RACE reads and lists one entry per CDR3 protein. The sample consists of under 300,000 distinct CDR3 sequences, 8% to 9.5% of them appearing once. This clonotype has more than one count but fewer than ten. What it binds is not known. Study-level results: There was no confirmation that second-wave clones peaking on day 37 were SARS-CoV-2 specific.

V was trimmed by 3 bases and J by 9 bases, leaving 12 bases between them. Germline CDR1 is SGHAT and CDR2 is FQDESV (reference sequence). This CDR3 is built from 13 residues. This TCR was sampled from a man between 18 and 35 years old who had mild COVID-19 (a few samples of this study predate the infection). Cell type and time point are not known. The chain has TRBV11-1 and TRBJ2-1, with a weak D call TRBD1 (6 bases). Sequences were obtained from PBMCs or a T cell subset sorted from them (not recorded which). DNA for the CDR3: TGTGCCAGCAGCTTGGGGGACACGGCTGAGCAGTTCTTC. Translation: CASSLGDTAEQFF.